This TCR beta chain derives from a study of blood T cell repertoires in COVID-19. As originally analysed: From reference gene primer amplification, estimates of nucleated cell counts were derived. Method: immunoSEQ multiplex PCR; TCRdb's copy keeps in-frame clones and lacks some. V, J and clone size are taken as reported in that table, and D and trimming were inferred from the DNA itself. The sample includes about 240,000 clones, approximately 83% of them seen just once. The V end was cut by 4 bases, the J end by 8 bases, with 17 bases between. The CDR3 is 14 amino acids. From germline, CDR1 is MNHEY and CDR2 SMNVEV (reference sequence).

The V gene is TRBV27, the J gene TRBJ1-2; D is uncertain. The sample was peripheral blood. The origin of this receptor is a man aged 25 to 45 who had recovered from COVID-19. This CDR3 reads CASSWRVDFGGYTF. The CDR3 DNA reads as TGTGCCAGCAGTTGGCGTGTGGACTTTGGAGGCTACACCTTC.